This T cell receptor beta chain was profiled in a study of shared clonotypes between healthy human individuals. Broader study findings: The sharing of 5% to 6.5% of naive CD4 clonotypes was seen across several donors. Clonotypes not shared had lower generation probabilities than those common to all four donors. Blood alone was sampled, and tissue repertoires likely differ.

The data were produced by immunoSEQ multiplex PCR, yet TCRdb's version contains in-frame clones alone and is incomplete. The sample has about 2 million clones; approximately 94% are singletons. Naive CD8 cells lacked CD45RO and underwent positive selection for CCR7, leaving out terminally differentiated effector memory CD45RA+ cells. Caucasian adults residing in Nashville, Tennessee made up all the donors. Germline CDR1 and CDR2: ENHRY and SYGVKD. The length of the CDR3 is 14 residues. V was pared by 2 bases and J by 3 bases, with 4 bases of the junction left unmatched. Note on this clone: Its specificity is unknown.

This clonotype was obtained from a man between 18 and 35 years old in good health. Sequencing was performed on naive CD8+ T cells sorted from blood. The V call is TRBV10-3, the J call TRBJ2-7, with 7 bases that match TRBD1. The CDR3 region is CAISERDSDYEQYF. The CDR3 DNA follows: TGTGCCATCAGTGAGCGGGACAGCGACTACGAGCAGTACTTC.